This T cell receptor beta chain is drawn from a study of cytomegalovirus exposure and HLA in healthy donors. In the study overall: Genotyping of nearly 400 donors showed that about 83% belonged to the Caucasian-associated ancestry cluster. Points from the study as a whole: Most of the TCR beta V segments (in an earlier analysis) were productive either about 87% or about 30% of the time.

Germline loops: CDR1 SGHRS, CDR2 YFSETQ. The J segment lost 9 bases and the V segment lost 4 bases, leaving 6 bases of the junction unmatched. CDR3 size: 12 residues. Vbeta (60) and Jbeta (13) primers were used in the PCR. The assay was immunoSEQ multiplex PCR, and TCRdb's table has in-frame clones only and misses some. The sample has roughly 49,000 clones, around 85% seen once. On this clone itself: What it binds is not known.

This clonotype was obtained from a boy aged 5-17 years in good health and CMV-seropositive. The chain employs TRBV5-1 and TRBJ2-7; TRBD1 matches 8 bases. Sequencing was done on a sample of PBMCs. The CDR3 loop is CASSRNGQGQYF. The CDR3 DNA reads as TGCGCCAGCAGCCGGAACGGACAGGGGCAGTACTTC. Drawing the rest from reference TRBV5-1 and TRBJ2-7, the complete variable domain is KAGVTQTPRYLIKTRGQQVTLSCSPISGHRSVSWYQQTPGQGLQFLFEYFSETQRNKGNFPGRFSGRQFSNSRSEMNVSTLELGDSALYLCASSRNGQGQYFGPGTRLTVT.